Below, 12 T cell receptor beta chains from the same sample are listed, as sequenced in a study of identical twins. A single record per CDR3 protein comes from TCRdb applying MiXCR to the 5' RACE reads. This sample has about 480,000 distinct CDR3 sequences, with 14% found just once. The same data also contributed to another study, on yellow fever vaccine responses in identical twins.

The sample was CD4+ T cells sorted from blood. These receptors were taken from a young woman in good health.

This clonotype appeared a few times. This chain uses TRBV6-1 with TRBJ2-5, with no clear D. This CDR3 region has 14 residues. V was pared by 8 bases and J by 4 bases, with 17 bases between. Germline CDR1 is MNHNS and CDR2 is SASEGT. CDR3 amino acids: CASRSEPSRETQYF. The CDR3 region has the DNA TGTGCCAGCCGATCTGAGCCCTCCCGAGAGACCCAGTACTTC.

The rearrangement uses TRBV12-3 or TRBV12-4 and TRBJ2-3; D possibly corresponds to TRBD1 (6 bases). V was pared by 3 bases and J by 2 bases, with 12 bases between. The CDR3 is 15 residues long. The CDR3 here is CASSFQGQPTDTQYF. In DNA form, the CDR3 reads TGTGCCAGCAGTTTTCAGGGGCAACCCACAGATACGCAGTATTTT.

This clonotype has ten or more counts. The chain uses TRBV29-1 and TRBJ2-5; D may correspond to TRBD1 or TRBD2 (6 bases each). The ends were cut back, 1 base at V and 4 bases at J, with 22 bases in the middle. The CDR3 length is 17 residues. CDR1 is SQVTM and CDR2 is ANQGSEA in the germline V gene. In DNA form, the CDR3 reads TGCAGCGTTGAAGGGGGGGCTACAGGGAGCAGTGGAGAGACCCAGTACTTC. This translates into CSVEGGATGSSGETQYF. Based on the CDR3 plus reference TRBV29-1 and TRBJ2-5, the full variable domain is SAVISQKPSRDICQRGTSLTIQCQVDSQVTMMFWYRQQPGQSLTLIATANQGSEATYESGFVIDKFPISRPNLTFSTLTVSNMSPEDSSIYLCSVEGGATGSSGETQYFGPGTRLLVL.

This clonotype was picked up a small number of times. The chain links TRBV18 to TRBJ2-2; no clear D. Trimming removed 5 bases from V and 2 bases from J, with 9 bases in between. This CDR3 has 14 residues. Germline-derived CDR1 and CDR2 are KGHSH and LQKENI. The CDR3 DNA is TGTGCCAGCTCATCTCTAGGTAACACCGGGGAGCTGTTTTTT. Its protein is CASSSLGNTGELFF.

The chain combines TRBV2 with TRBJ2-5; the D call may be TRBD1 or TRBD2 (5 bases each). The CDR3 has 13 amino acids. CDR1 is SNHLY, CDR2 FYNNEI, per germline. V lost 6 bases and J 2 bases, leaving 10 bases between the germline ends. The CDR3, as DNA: TGTGCCAGCAGGGGGGTCCCTCAAGAGACCCAGTACTTC. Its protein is CASRGVPQETQYF.

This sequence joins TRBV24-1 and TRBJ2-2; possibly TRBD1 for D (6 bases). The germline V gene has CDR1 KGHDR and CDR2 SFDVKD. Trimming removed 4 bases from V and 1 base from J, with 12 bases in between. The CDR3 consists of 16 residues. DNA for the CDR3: TGTGCCACCAGTGAGGCCGGGACACAGAACACCGGGGAGCTGTTTTTT. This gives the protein CATSEAGTQNTGELFF.

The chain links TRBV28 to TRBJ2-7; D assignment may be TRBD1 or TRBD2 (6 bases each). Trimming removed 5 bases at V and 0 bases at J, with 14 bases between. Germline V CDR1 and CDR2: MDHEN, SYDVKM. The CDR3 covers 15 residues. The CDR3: CASSQTGTYSYEQYF. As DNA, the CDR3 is TGTGCCAGCAGTCAAACAGGGACTTACTCCTACGAGCAGTACTTC.

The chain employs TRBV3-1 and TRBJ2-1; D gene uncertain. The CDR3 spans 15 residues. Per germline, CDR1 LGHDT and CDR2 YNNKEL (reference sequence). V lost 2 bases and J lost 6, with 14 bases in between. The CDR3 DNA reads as TGTGCCAGCAGCCAATATGCTCTAGAGGCCAATGAGCAGTTCTTC. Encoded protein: CASSQYALEANEQFF.

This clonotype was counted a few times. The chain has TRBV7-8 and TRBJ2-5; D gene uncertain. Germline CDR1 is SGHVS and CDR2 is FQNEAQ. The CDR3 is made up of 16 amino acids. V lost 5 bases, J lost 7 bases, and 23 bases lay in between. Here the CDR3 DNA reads TGTGCCAGCAGCCTATATCGACTCCGCGTCCCAGGGACCCAGTACTTC. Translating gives CASSLYRLRVPGTQYF.

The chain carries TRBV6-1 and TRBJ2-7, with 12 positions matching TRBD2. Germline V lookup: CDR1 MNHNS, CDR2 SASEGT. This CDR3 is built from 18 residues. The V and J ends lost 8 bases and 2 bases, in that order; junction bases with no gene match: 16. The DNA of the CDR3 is TGTGCCAGCCAATCGACTAGCGGGAGTTGGGGTGCGACCTACGAGCAGTACTTC. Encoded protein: CASQSTSGSWGATYEQYF.

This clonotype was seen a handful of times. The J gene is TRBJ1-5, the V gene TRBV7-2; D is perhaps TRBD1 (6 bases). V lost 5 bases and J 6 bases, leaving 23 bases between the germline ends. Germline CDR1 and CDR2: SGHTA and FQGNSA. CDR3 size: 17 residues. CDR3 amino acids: CASSLGLAGGTRQPQHF. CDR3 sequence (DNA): TGTGCCAGCAGCCTGGGTTTGGCGGGGGGCACACGTCAGCCCCAGCATTTT.

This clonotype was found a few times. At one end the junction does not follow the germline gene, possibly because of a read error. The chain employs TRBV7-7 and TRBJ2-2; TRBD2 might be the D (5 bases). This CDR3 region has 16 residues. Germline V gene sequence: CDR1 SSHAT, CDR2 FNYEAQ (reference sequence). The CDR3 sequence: CASSSRKPGNTGELFF. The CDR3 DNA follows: TGTGCTAGCAGCTCCCGAAAACCGGGAAACACCGGGGAGCTGTTTTTT.